Following are 17 T cell receptor beta chains from one sample sequenced in a study of shared clonotypes between healthy human individuals. The repertoire was sequenced with immunoSEQ multiplex PCR; TCRdb's copy has only in-frame clones and lacks some. The sample lists over a million clones; roughly 74% were seen once. Sequencing was carried out using memory CD4+ T cells from PBMCs. Sample subset: CD45RA-negative fraction. These receptors were taken from a man aged 18 to 29 in good health. Some clones in this sample may be carry-over from other donors' samples.

The J gene is TRBJ1-2, the V gene TRBV6-1; D is possibly TRBD1 (6 bases). Per germline, CDR1 MNHNS and CDR2 SASEGT. V was shortened by 7 bases and J by 3 bases, with 18 bases between the two germline ends. CDR3 length: 15 residues. CDR3 coding DNA: TGTGCCAGCACCCCGAGTGGAGGGGGATACTATGGCTACACCTTC. This sequence encodes CASTPSGGGYYGYTF.

This clone was seen a handful of times. Other DNA sequences in this sample translate to the same CDR3. V is TRBV18 and J is TRBJ1-1; no reliable D call. The length of the CDR3 is 13 residues. Trimming removed 4 bases at V and 3 bases at J, with 9 bases between. CDR1 KGHSH and CDR2 LQKENI come from the germline V gene. The CDR3 region is CASSLGQDTEAFF. CDR3 nucleotide sequence: TGTGCCAGCTCACTCGGCCAGGACACTGAAGCTTTCTTT.

This clone occurred a few times. The CDR3 region has the DNA TGCGCCAGCAGACAGCAGTCGAACACCGGGGAGCTGTTTTTT. As protein: CASRQQSNTGELFF. The chain has TRBV5-1 and TRBJ2-2; D gene ambiguous. This CDR3 is built from 14 residues. Per the germline V gene, CDR1 is SGHRS and CDR2 is YFSETQ. V gave up 5 bases and J gave up 0 bases, with 8 bases separating them.

The chain uses TRBV29-1 and TRBJ1-1; D remains unclear. The CDR3 length is 13 residues. CDR1 and CDR2 (germline): SQVTM, ANQGSEA. V gave up 3 bases and J gave up 0 bases, with 8 bases separating them. Written as DNA, the CDR3 is TGCAGCGTTGATATGATGATGAACACTGAAGCTTTCTTT. It is translated as CSVDMMMNTEAFF.

The chain has TRBV28 and TRBJ2-1, with no clear D. The CDR3 has 14 amino acids. CDR1 and CDR2 from the germline V gene are MDHEN and SYDVKM. Trimming shortened V by 2 bases and J by 8 bases, and 13 bases separated the two germline ends. The CDR3 DNA reads TGTGCCAGCAGTTTAGGATTTCTGTTGGATGAGCAGTTCTTC. Translated: CASSLGFLLDEQFF.

This rearrangement joins TRBV29-1 to TRBJ2-4; D ambiguous. Germline values: CDR1 SQVTM, CDR2 ANQGSEA. Between the trimmed V and J ends, which lost 0 bases and 0 bases, there was a span of 6 bases. The CDR3 runs to 14 residues. The CDR3 protein is CSVEDNLAKNIQYF. The CDR3 DNA sequence: TGCAGCGTTGAAGATAACCTAGCCAAAAACATTCAGTACTTC.

V and J are TRBV5-1 and TRBJ2-5, with 9 bases lining up with TRBD1. The trim removed 0 bases at V and 4 bases at J, leaving 1 base unmatched. There are 14 residues in the CDR3. The germline CDR1 and CDR2 sequences are SGHRS and YFSETQ. In DNA form, the CDR3 reads TGCGCCAGCAGCTTGGACAGGGGGCGAGAGACCCAGTACTTC. Amino acid sequence: CASSLDRGRETQYF.

This clone was seen a single time. The J gene is TRBJ2-2, the V gene TRBV25-1; D unclear. Trimming removed 3 bases at V and 5 bases at J, with 10 bases between. Germline loops: CDR1 MGHDK, CDR2 SYGVNS. This CDR3 is built from 14 residues. CDR3 DNA sequence: TGTGCCAGCAGTGAGTTTGGTCGTACCGGGGAGCTGTTTTTT. It yields the protein CASSEFGRTGELFF.

This chain connects TRBV7-9 to TRBJ1-1; tentative D call: TRBD1 (5 bases). Trimming removed 7 bases at V and 5 bases at J, with 17 bases between. Germline V gene sequence: CDR1 SEHNR, CDR2 FQNEAQ (reference sequence). The CDR3 runs to 14 residues. The CDR3 nucleotides are TGTGCCAGCATCATGGACATCTCGGATACTGAAGCTTTCTTT. Amino acid sequence: CASIMDISDTEAFF.

V usage is TRBV5-4 and J usage is TRBJ2-1, with 7 bases aligning to TRBD2. The CDR3 is made up of 17 amino acids. CDR1 is SGHNT, CDR2 YYREEE, per germline (reference sequence). The V gene end was trimmed by 3 bases and the J gene end by 9 bases; junction bases not matched to a gene: 18. The CDR3 DNA is TGTGCCAGCAGCTCCTCCGCAAACAGAGCGGGATCAGGTGAGCAGTTCTTC. Encoded protein: CASSSSANRAGSGEQFF.

The rearrangement uses TRBV6-1 and TRBJ2-7, with TRBD1 as a possible D gene (6 bases). Germline values: CDR1 MNHNS, CDR2 SASEGT. The CDR3 covers 13 residues. The ends were cut back, 6 bases at V and 6 bases at J, with 15 bases in the middle. The DNA for the CDR3 is TGTGCCAGCAGGACCACAGGGTTAGGCGAGCAGTACTTC. Translating it yields CASRTTGLGEQYF.

The chain carries TRBV18 and TRBJ1-2; D remains unclear. In germline, CDR1 is KGHSH, CDR2 LQKENI. The CDR3 covers 14 residues. V was clipped by 3 bases and J by 0 bases, with 8 bases between them. The CDR3 coding sequence is TGTGCCAGCTCACCCCAGCAGACTAACTATGGCTACACCTTC. It specifies CASSPQQTNYGYTF.

The chain links TRBV27 to TRBJ1-2; possibly TRBD1 for D (5 bases). Germline CDR1 reads MNHEY; CDR2 reads SMNVEV (reference sequence). Trimming stripped 0 bases from V and 8 bases from J, with 10 bases between. This CDR3 has 13 amino acids. The CDR3 bases are TGTGCCAGCAGTTTATCAACGAGGGGCGGCTACACCTTC. This sequence encodes CASSLSTRGGYTF.

Here the CDR3 DNA reads TGCGCCAGCAGCTTGGCACCGGGAGTGGAAGATACGCAGTATTTT. Its protein product is CASSLAPGVEDTQYF. This rearrangement joins TRBV5-1 to TRBJ2-3; D is perhaps TRBD2 (6 bases). With 0 bases removed from V and 5 bases from J, the gap between germline ends came to 13 bases. The length of the CDR3 is 15 residues. Germline V gene lookup returns CDR1 SGHRS and CDR2 YFSETQ.

The chain is built from TRBV2 and TRBJ1-3; D gene unclear. The CDR3 totals 14 residues. The germline gives CDR1 SNHLY, CDR2 FYNNEI. The V end was cut by 10 bases, the J end by 0 bases, with 13 bases between. CDR3 residues: CATITLSSGNTIYF. The CDR3 bases are TGTGCCACCATAACCTTGAGCTCTGGAAACACCATATATTTT.

This clone was observed many times. This rearrangement joins TRBV9 to TRBJ2-3, with 10 bases matching TRBD2. V lost 0 bases to trimming and J lost 8 bases; unmatched junction nucleotides: 6. The germline CDR1 and CDR2 sequences are SGDLS and YYNGEE. The CDR3 consists of 15 residues. The CDR3 sequence is CASSVEGSGRRTQYF. The CDR3 region has the DNA TGTGCCAGCAGCGTAGAGGGTAGCGGGAGGCGTACGCAGTATTTT.

The CDR3 reads CASSYITGGTEAFF. CDR3 DNA sequence: TGTGCCAGCAGCTACATCACAGGGGGCACTGAAGCTTTCTTT. The chain employs TRBV2 and TRBJ1-1; 8 bases line up with TRBD1. Losses at the gene ends were 6 bases for V and 4 bases for J; bases not matched to a gene: 7. CDR1 is SNHLY, CDR2 FYNNEI, per germline. The CDR3 has 14 residues.